Below, 21 T cell receptor beta chains from the same sample are listed, as sequenced in a study of vaccination and CD4 T cells after COVID-19. The time point was: late sampling 161 to 241 days after vaccination in three convalescent patients. As for treatment: roughly 11-day PBMC culture with coronavirus spike peptide pools or control peptides (ViraFEST assay). Cultured CD4+ T cell DNA underwent sequencing with the Oncomine TCR Beta short-read assay. TCRdb analysed the PCR reads with MiXCR anew, one entry per CDR3 protein. In the table there are roughly 20,000 distinct CDR3 sequences, roughly 56% of which are singletons. These receptors are not linked to any known antigen. The input for sequencing was CD4+ T cells from blood, cultured in vitro, taken about 7 months after SARS-CoV-2 vaccination. The receptors were gathered from a human donor who had recovered from COVID-19.

The chain combines TRBV20-1 with TRBJ1-3; D gene unclear. This CDR3 contains 13 residues. Germline CDR1 and CDR2: DFQATT and SNEGSKA (reference sequence). Trimming removed 6 bases at V and 4 bases at J, with 13 bases between. CDR3 sequence reads: CSAKQFAGNTIYF. The CDR3 DNA sequence: TGCAGTGCGAAGCAATTTGCCGGAAACACCATATATTTT.

The J gene is TRBJ1-3, the V gene TRBV20-1, with 7 bases lining up with TRBD1. Trimming removed 2 bases from V and 5 bases from J; junction bases left unmatched: 6. Germline assignment: CDR1 DFQATT and CDR2 SNEGSKA (reference sequence). This CDR3 has 14 amino acids. The CDR3 bases are TGCAGTGCTAGACACGGGACAGCCAGAAACACCATATATTTT. This codes for CSARHGTARNTIYF.

V and J are TRBV18 and TRBJ1-5; D uncertain. Germline V gene lookup returns CDR1 KGHSH and CDR2 LQKENI. The CDR3 runs to 13 residues. Trimming shortened V by 6 bases and J by 9 bases, and 15 bases separated the two germline ends. CDR3 sequence: CASSYDRERPQHF. In nucleotides, the CDR3 is TGTGCCAGCTCCTACGACCGGGAACGGCCCCAGCATTTT.

The V and J genes are TRBV2 and TRBJ2-1; 12 bases map to TRBD2. The CDR3 is 12 residues long. The germline CDR1 and CDR2 sequences are SNHLY and FYNNEI. Trimming removed 5 bases from V and 15 bases from J; junction bases left unmatched: 5. The CDR3 sequence: CASSTSGGPAFF. In DNA, the CDR3 is TGTGCCAGCAGTACTAGCGGGGGGCCGGCGTTCTTC.

In this sample, this clonotype turned up a few times. The chain employs TRBV7-9 and TRBJ1-2; TRBD1 might be the D (5 bases). This CDR3 region has 12 residues. Between the trimmed V and J ends, which lost 3 bases and 8 bases, there was a span of 10 bases. Germline V gene data show CDR1 as SEHNR and CDR2 as FQNEAQ (reference sequence). This CDR3 reads CASSFVGGGYTF. The CDR3 DNA reads TGTGCCAGCAGCTTTGTGGGGGGAGGCTACACCTTC.

This chain links TRBV29-1 with TRBJ2-5; 7 positions agree with TRBD1. Per the germline V gene, CDR1 is SQVTM and CDR2 is ANQGSEA. V lost 4 bases, J lost 2 bases, and 7 bases stayed unmatched. This CDR3 contains 14 residues. As DNA, the CDR3 is TGCAGCGTTGTCCGACAGGGCCGTCAAGAGACCCAGTACTTC. Its translation: CSVVRQGRQETQYF.

CDR3 residues: CATSIPGTGELFF. CDR3 bases: TGTGCCACCAGCATCCCGGGGACCGGGGAGCTGTTTTTT. This rearrangement joins TRBV15 to TRBJ2-2, with D possibly TRBD2 on 5 matching bases. CDR3 length equals 13 residues. The germline V gene encodes CDR1 LNHNV and CDR2 YYDKDF (reference sequence). The V end was cut by 4 bases, the J end by 5 bases, with 8 bases between. Full variable domain (missing parts from reference TRBV15 and TRBJ2-2): DAMVIQNPRYQVTQFGKPVTLSCSQTLNHNVMYWYQQKSSQAPKLLFHYYDKDFNNEADTPDNFQSRRPNTSFCFLDIRSPGLGDTAMYLCATSIPGTGELFFGEGSRLTVL.

The gene calls are TRBV5-1 and TRBJ1-6; TRBD1 agrees at 7 bases. The germline gives CDR1 SGHRS, CDR2 YFSETQ. This CDR3 is built from 15 residues. V lost 3 bases and J lost 10; bases outside the gene matches: 10. The CDR3 loop is CASSSGQESLSPLHF. The CDR3 DNA reads as TGCGCCAGCAGCTCCGGACAGGAGAGCCTCTCACCCCTCCACTTT. The variable domain in full, completed from reference TRBV5-1 and TRBJ1-6, reads KAGVTQTPRYLIKTRGQQVTLSCSPISGHRSVSWYQQTPGQGLQFLFEYFSETQRNKGNFPGRFSGRQFSNSRSEMNVSTLELGDSALYLCASSSGQESLSPLHFGNGTRLTVT.

A few counts support this clonotype. The genes are TRBV2 and TRBJ2-7, with D perhaps TRBD1 (6 bases). CDR1 is SNHLY, CDR2 FYNNEI, per germline. CDR3 size: 14 residues. V was pared by 6 bases and J by 4 bases, with 16 bases between. The CDR3 sequence: CASRAGQLAYEQYF. As DNA, the CDR3 is TGTGCCAGCAGGGCTGGACAGCTGGCTTACGAGCAGTACTTC.

The rearrangement links TRBV2 to TRBJ2-2; the D is unclear. Trimming took 2 bases from V and 1 from J, leaving 2 bases between them. The CDR3 runs to 13 residues. The germline gives CDR1 SNHLY, CDR2 FYNNEI. CDR3 sequence: CASSEQNTGELFF. The CDR3 coding sequence is TGTGCCAGCAGTGAACAGAACACCGGGGAGCTGTTTTTT.

The chain employs TRBV21-1 and TRBJ2-1; TRBD1 is taken as the D call from the table, unchecked against the DNA. TRBV21-1 is classified as a pseudogene. This CDR3 is built from 14 residues. The CDR3 nucleotides read TGTGCCAGCAGGGTAGACAGGGACTTCAGTGAGCAGTTCTTC. The encoded protein is CASRVDRDFSEQFF.

The chain is built from TRBV4-2 and TRBJ2-7; 8 bases match TRBD2. V shed 4 bases, J shed 1 base, and the junction held 12 bases outside the gene matches. Germline assignment: CDR1 LGHNA and CDR2 YNFKEQ. The CDR3 length is 17 residues. The CDR3: CASSRRLEERGSYEQYF. The CDR3, as DNA: TGTGCCAGCAGCCGCCGACTGGAGGAGCGGGGGTCCTACGAGCAGTACTTC.

V usage is TRBV19 and J usage is TRBJ2-7; TRBD1 might be the D (6 bases). Germline loops: CDR1 LNHDA, CDR2 SQIVND (reference sequence). The CDR3 runs 15 residues. The V end was cut by 4 bases, the J end by 0 bases, with 13 bases between. CDR3 residues: CASSTGVLSSYEQYF. The DNA of the CDR3 is TGTGCCAGTAGTACAGGGGTATTAAGCTCCTACGAGCAGTACTTC.

The chain links TRBV4-3 to TRBJ2-7; TRBD1 agrees at 9 bases. V shed 2 bases and J 5 bases; nucleotides not matched to a gene: 1. The CDR3 loop spans 13 amino acids. Germline lookup yields CDR1 LGHNA and CDR2 YSLEER. CDR3 region: CASSQRTGDEQYF. CDR3 coding DNA: TGCGCCAGCAGCCAACGGACAGGGGACGAGCAGTACTTC.

This clonotype occurred a few times. The chain is built from TRBV19 and TRBJ1-5; TRBD1 matches at 9 bases. V shed 6 bases and J 3 bases; nucleotides not matched to a gene: 6. This CDR3 is 15 amino acids long. Germline values: CDR1 LNHDA, CDR2 SQIVND (reference sequence). CDR3 sequence (DNA): TGTGCCAGTAGGCGACAGGGGGGAAACAATCAGCCCCAGCATTTT. It codes for CASRRQGGNNQPQHF.

The rearrangement joins TRBV19 to TRBJ1-5; a weak D match, TRBD1 (5 bases). V was pared by 2 bases and J by 2 bases, with 10 bases between. CDR3 length equals 15 residues. Germline loops: CDR1 LNHDA, CDR2 SQIVND (reference sequence). CDR3 protein: CASSIRGFGNQPQHF. The CDR3 DNA reads TGTGCCAGTAGTATAAGGGGATTTGGCAATCAGCCCCAGCATTTT.

In its sample, this clonotype was seen a few times. V and J are TRBV7-9 and TRBJ1-2; 10 bases fit TRBD1. CDR3 length: 14 residues. Germline loops: CDR1 SEHNR, CDR2 FQNEAQ (reference sequence). Trimming removed 3 bases from V and 6 bases from J; junction bases left unmatched: 4. The CDR3: CASSFGQGGNGYTF. CDR3 DNA: TGTGCCAGCAGCTTCGGACAGGGGGGAAATGGCTACACCTTC. Based on the CDR3 plus reference TRBV7-9 and TRBJ1-2, the full variable domain is DTGVSQNPRHKITKRGQNVTFRCDPISEHNRLYWYRQTLGQGPEFLTYFQNEAQLEKSRLLSDRFSAERPKGSFSTLEIQRTEQGDSAMYLCASSFGQGGNGYTFGSGTRLTVV.

This clonotype was seen only a few times. J is TRBJ2-1 and V is TRBV20-1, with 8 bases identical to TRBD2. J lost 3 bases, V lost 5 bases, and 3 bases had no gene match. This CDR3 contains 13 residues. Germline lookup yields CDR1 DFQATT and CDR2 SNEGSKA (reference sequence). CDR3 in amino acids: CSALAGNYNEQFF. The CDR3 coding sequence is TGCAGTGCTTTAGCGGGGAACTACAATGAGCAGTTCTTC.

The chain uses TRBV12-3 or TRBV12-4 and TRBJ2-1, with TRBD2 matching 8 bases. Trimming removed 2 bases from V and 7 bases from J; junction bases left unmatched: 10. CDR3 length: 16 residues. CDR3: CASSLLSAGVGNEQFF. CDR3 DNA sequence: TGTGCCAGCAGTTTACTTTCAGCGGGAGTCGGGAATGAGCAGTTCTTC.

This clonotype was counted only a few times. V and J are TRBV4-1 and TRBJ2-7, with TRBD2 matching 9 bases. The CDR3 runs 15 residues. V was clipped by 1 base and J by 2 bases; unmatched bases: 3. Germline V gene lookup returns CDR1 MGHRA and CDR2 YSYEKL. The CDR3: CASSQGLAVTYEQYF. DNA for the CDR3: TGCGCCAGCAGCCAAGGACTAGCGGTTACCTACGAGCAGTACTTC.

This chain joins TRBV7-2 and TRBJ2-1, with 10 nucleotides matching TRBD2. The germline gives CDR1 SGHTA, CDR2 FQGNSA. V shed 5 bases and J 6 bases; nucleotides not matched to a gene: 16. This CDR3 is 18 amino acids long. The CDR3 region is CASSPRAPLAGAGNEQFF. The CDR3 bases are TGTGCCAGCAGCCCACGGGCCCCCCTAGCGGGAGCTGGCAATGAGCAGTTCTTC.